Following are 9 T cell receptor beta chains from one sample sequenced in a study of blood T cell repertoires in COVID-19. Only in-frame clones appear in the TCRdb table, and some are missing; sequencing was by immunoSEQ multiplex PCR. This table has more than 140,000 clones, more than 65% appearing once. Sequencing was done on a sample of peripheral blood. Every receptor here comes from a woman aged 50 to 60 in a cohort sampled during active or convalescent COVID-19.

The V call is TRBV5-1, the J call TRBJ1-5; weak D call: TRBD1 (5 bases). CDR3 length: 14 amino acids. V was shortened by 2 bases and J by 3 bases, with 9 bases between the two germline ends. CDR1 is SGHRS and CDR2 is YFSETQ in the germline V gene. The CDR3 DNA reads TGCGCCAGCAGCTTAACGGGGGACAATCAGCCCCAGCATTTT. This encodes CASSLTGDNQPQHF. Based on the CDR3 plus reference TRBV5-1 and TRBJ1-5, the full variable domain is KAGVTQTPRYLIKTRGQQVTLSCSPISGHRSVSWYQQTPGQGLQFLFEYFSETQRNKGNFPGRFSGRQFSNSRSEMNVSTLELGDSALYLCASSLTGDNQPQHFGDGTRLSIL.

The V gene is TRBV5-6, the J gene TRBJ1-1, with D perhaps matching TRBD1 (5 bases). Germline lookup yields CDR1 SGHDT and CDR2 YYEEEE. The CDR3 has 17 residues. V was cut by 4 bases and J by 0 bases, with 19 bases left in between. CDR3 amino acids: CASSPILGALMNTEAFF. The DNA for the CDR3 is TGTGCCAGCAGCCCGATCTTAGGGGCCCTCATGAACACTGAAGCTTTCTTT. Combining the CDR3 with reference TRBV5-6 and TRBJ1-1 gives the whole variable domain DAGVTQSPTHLIKTRGQQVTLRCSPKSGHDTVSWYQQALGQGPQFIFQYYEEEERQRGNFPDRFSGHQFPNYSSELNVNALLLGDSALYLCASSPILGALMNTEAFFGQGTRLTVV.

This clone came up a few times. The V and J genes are TRBV10-2 and TRBJ1-5; possibly TRBD1 for D (5 bases). This CDR3 is built from 14 residues. Germline values: CDR1 WSHSY, CDR2 SAAADI. The V gene lost 2 bases and the J gene lost 6 bases, with 11 bases spanning the gap. CDR3 DNA sequence: TGCGCCAGCAGTGAGACGGGGGTGGGTCAGCCCCAGCATTTT. Its protein product is CASSETGVGQPQHF.

The chain uses TRBV5-1 and TRBJ1-1, with TRBD1 matching over 8 bases. V lost 3 bases to trimming and J lost 5 bases; unmatched junction nucleotides: 24. The CDR3 loop spans 20 amino acids. CDR1 and CDR2 (germline): SGHRS, YFSETQ. In DNA, the CDR3 is TGCGCCAGCAGCTCCCCACCGGGACAGGCCCCAAGAGGAAGGAAAACTGAAGCTTTCTTT. Protein: CASSSPPGQAPRGRKTEAFF.

J is TRBJ1-1 and V is TRBV15; 7 bases line up with TRBD1. Germline V gives CDR1 LNHNV, CDR2 YYDKDF (reference sequence). With 0 bases clipped from V and 3 bases from J, the junction kept 7 bases outside the gene matches. This CDR3 comprises 16 residues. CDR3 amino acids: CATSRETGPWDTEAFF. The CDR3 DNA follows: TGTGCCACCAGCAGAGAGACAGGGCCGTGGGACACTGAAGCTTTCTTT. The variable domain in full, with the rest retrieved from reference TRBV15 and TRBJ1-1, is DAMVIQNPRYQVTQFGKPVTLSCSQTLNHNVMYWYQQKSSQAPKLLFHYYDKDFNNEADTPDNFQSRRPNTSFCFLDIRSPGLGDTAMYLCATSRETGPWDTEAFFGQGTRLTVV.

This clone was detected only a few times. The chain uses TRBV10-3 and TRBJ1-3; D possibly corresponds to TRBD1 (6 bases). The CDR3 has 13 residues. Germline CDR1 is ENHRY and CDR2 is SYGVKD. Trimming removed 8 bases from V and 0 bases from J, with 8 bases in between. The CDR3 reads CAIGQSSGNTIYF. In DNA form, the CDR3 reads TGTGCCATCGGACAGAGCTCTGGAAACACCATATATTTT.

This chain connects TRBV3-1 (or the pseudogene TRBV3-2) to TRBJ2-3, with 9 bases aligning to TRBD1. Germline CDR1 reads LGHDT; CDR2 reads YNNKEL (reference sequence). The CDR3 length is 19 residues. V lost 3 bases and J lost 3; bases outside the gene matches: 16. This chain's CDR3 is CASSHAPLCRDRATDTQYF. The CDR3 DNA reads TGTGCCAGCAGCCACGCCCCACTCTGTCGGGACAGGGCGACAGATACGCAGTATTTT.

This clone was observed a handful of times. The chain links TRBV6-5 to TRBJ2-2, with unresolved D. This CDR3 region has 13 residues. Trimming removed 8 bases at V and 0 bases at J, with 7 bases between. Germline V gene sequence: CDR1 MNHEY, CDR2 SVGAGI. CDR3 DNA sequence: TGTGCCAGCTCCGTCCCGAACACCGGGGAGCTGTTTTTT. Its protein is CASSVPNTGELFF.

The chain is built from TRBV6-5 and TRBJ2-3, with 11 bases matching TRBD2. Germline V CDR1 and CDR2: MNHEY, SVGAGI. The CDR3 is made up of 15 amino acids. Trimming cost V 6 bases and J 2 bases; bases outside gene matches: 4. CDR3 region: CASSGLAGITDTQYF. The CDR3 nucleotides are TGTGCCAGCAGCGGACTAGCGGGTATCACAGATACGCAGTATTTT.